This T cell receptor (beta chain) was identified during a study of T cells after yellow fever vaccination. Synthesis of TCR cDNA relied on 5'RACE template switching, which attached a universal primer site and UMIs. One entry per CDR3 protein results from TCRdb running MiXCR on the 5' RACE reads. The sample holds 100,000 to 150,000 distinct CDR3 sequences, 6.5% to 8% seen once. This clonotype was recorded many times. The CDR3 sequence is 17 residues long. V shed 6 bases and J shed 0 bases, with 18 bases lying between them. V and J are TRBV12-3 or TRBV12-4 and TRBJ1-3; D perhaps matches TRBD1 (6 bases). This receptor was taken from a young man who received the YFV17D yellow fever vaccine. Sequencing was performed on CD4+ T cells sorted from PBMCs, taken approximately 11 days after the first yellow fever vaccination. The CDR3 region is CASRFRGRKGSGNTIYF. The CDR3 coding sequence is TGTGCCAGCAGATTCCGGGGGCGAAAGGGCTCTGGAAACACCATATATTTT.